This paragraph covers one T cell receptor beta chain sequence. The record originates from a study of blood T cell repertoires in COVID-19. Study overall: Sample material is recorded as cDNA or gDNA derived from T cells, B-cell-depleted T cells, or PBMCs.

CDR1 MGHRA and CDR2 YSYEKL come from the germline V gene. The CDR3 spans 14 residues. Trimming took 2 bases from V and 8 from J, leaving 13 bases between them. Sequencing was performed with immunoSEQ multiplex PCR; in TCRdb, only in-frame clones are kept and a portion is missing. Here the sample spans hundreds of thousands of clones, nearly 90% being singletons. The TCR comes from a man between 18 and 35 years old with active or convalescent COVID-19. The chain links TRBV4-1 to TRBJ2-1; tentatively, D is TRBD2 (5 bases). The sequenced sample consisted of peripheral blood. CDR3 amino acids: CASSQILAIDEQFF. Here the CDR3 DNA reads TGCGCCAGCAGCCAAATTCTAGCAATAGATGAGCAGTTCTTC.